This is a list of T cell receptor beta chains from one sample in a study of identical twins. A single record per CDR3 protein comes from TCRdb applying MiXCR to the 5' RACE reads. The sample lists 420,000 or so distinct CDR3 sequences; less than 20% were seen once. The sample comprised naive T cells sorted from blood. All receptors come from a man aged 50-59 years in good health. Both conserved end residues are part of each CDR3. The order of the fields is V gene, J gene, CDR3 protein.

TRBV20-1	TRBJ2-3	CSASDSNGYTQYF
TRBV12-3/TRBV12-4	TRBJ2-1	CASRNRVIGYNEQFF
TRBV4-3	TRBJ1-4	CASSQDSYRGEKLFF
TRBV20-1	TRBJ2-7	CSARDWGQMGNEQYF
TRBV6-2/TRBV6-3	TRBJ2-1	CASSPSGAIYNEQFF
TRBV20-1	TRBJ2-1	CSASGTSGIVGEQFF
TRBV20-1	TRBJ2-7	CSATGTGGFLYEQYF
TRBV5-1	TRBJ2-2	CASSLANTNTGELFF
TRBV20-1	TRBJ2-7	CSARERGYEQYF
TRBV5-1	TRBJ2-5	CASSLMETQYF
TRBV10-3	TRBJ1-1	CATRVQANTEAFF
TRBV20-1	TRBJ2-2	CSAPRDSGKTGELFF